The sequence of this TCR beta chain was determined in a study of OX40 agonist ivuxolimab in advanced cancers. Study as a whole: Every 2 weeks, patients received ivuxolimab intravenously, dosed at 0.01 to 10 mg/kg.

Germline assignment: CDR1 MNHNS and CDR2 SASEGT. The CDR3 has 14 amino acids. Trimming stripped 2 bases from V and 4 bases from J, with 11 bases between. The table came from immunoSEQ multiplex PCR; TCRdb's copy has only in-frame clones and leaves some out. Here the sample spans several thousand clones, about 87% being singletons. The study, taken as a whole, reports: The study found that CD8+ T cells averaged more expanded clones than CD4+. Some nonresponders likewise displayed low normalized T-cell clonal expansion.

A note on this clone: The antigen remains undetermined.

V gene TRBV6-1 combines with J gene TRBJ1-1; D is unresolved. The sequence came from an adult with an advanced solid tumor such as melanoma, head and neck, liver or kidney cancer. The sample in question was CD4+ or CD8+ T cells sorted from blood, obtained in a trial of the OX40 agonist ivuxolimab. In nucleotides, the CDR3 is TGTGCCAGCAGTGAATTTCAAGGGCCCACTGAAGCTTTCTTT. It yields the protein CASSEFQGPTEAFF.